What follows is one T cell receptor beta chain and its context. Its antigen is still unknown. The donors, all of them Caucasian adults, lived in Nashville, Tennessee. V gave up 2 bases and J gave up 7 bases; unmatched junction bases: 7. Germline loops: CDR1 MDHEN, CDR2 SYDVKM. This CDR3 region has 15 residues. Deep was the level at which the assay was run. The method was immunoSEQ multiplex PCR; TCRdb's version includes in-frame clones alone and lacks a portion of them. Here the sample spans some 2,500,000 clones, roughly 93% being singletons. These data come from a study of shared clonotypes between healthy human individuals. The study, taken as a whole, reports: Investigators collected only blood, and repertoires in tissues likely differ. Lower generation probabilities were found for non-shared clonotypes than for those shared by all four donors.

The clonotype comes from a man aged 18 to 30 in good health. Some clones in this sample may be carry-over from other donors' samples. Material: naive CD4+ T cells from PBMCs. The subset here: CD45RA+ positively selected. V gene TRBV28 combines with J gene TRBJ1-2; 10 bases match TRBD1. This chain's CDR3 is CASSLVGTGDTGYTF. CDR3 bases: TGTGCCAGCAGTTTAGTGGGGACAGGGGATACTGGCTACACCTTC.